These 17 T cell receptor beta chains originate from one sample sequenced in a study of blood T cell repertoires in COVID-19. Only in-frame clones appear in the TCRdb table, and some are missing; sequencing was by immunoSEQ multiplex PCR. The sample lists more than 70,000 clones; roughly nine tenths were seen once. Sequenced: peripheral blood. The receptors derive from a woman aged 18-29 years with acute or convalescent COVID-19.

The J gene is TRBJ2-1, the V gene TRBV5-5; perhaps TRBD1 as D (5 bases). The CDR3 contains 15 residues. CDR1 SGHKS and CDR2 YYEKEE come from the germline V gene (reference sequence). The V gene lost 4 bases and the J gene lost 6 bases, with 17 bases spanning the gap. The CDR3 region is CASSRLSPGPNEQFF. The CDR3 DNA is TGTGCCAGCAGCCGCCTATCGCCAGGGCCCAATGAGCAGTTCTTC.

This CDR3 reads CASSYPGGRGYEQYF. As DNA, the CDR3 is TGTGCCAGCAGCTACCCCGGCGGGAGAGGGTACGAGCAGTACTTC. J is TRBJ2-7 and V is TRBV7-9; the match to TRBD2 covers 7 bases. The CDR3 covers 15 residues. Germline V CDR1 and CDR2: SEHNR, FQNEAQ (reference sequence). Trimming at V came to 4 bases and at J to 4 bases, leaving 10 bases not matched to a gene.

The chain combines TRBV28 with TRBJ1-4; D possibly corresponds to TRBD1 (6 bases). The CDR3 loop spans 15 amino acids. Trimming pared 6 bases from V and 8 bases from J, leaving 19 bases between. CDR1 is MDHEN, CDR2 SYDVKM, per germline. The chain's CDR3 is CASSSSRGGQEKLFF. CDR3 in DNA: TGTGCCAGCAGCAGCTCTCGCGGGGGGCAGGAAAAACTGTTTTTT.

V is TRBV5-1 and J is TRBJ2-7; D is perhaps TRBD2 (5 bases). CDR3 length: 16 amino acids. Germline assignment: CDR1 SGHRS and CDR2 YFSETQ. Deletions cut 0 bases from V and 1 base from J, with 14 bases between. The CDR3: CASSLALGSLSYEQYF. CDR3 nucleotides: TGCGCCAGCAGCTTGGCTTTGGGGAGCCTGTCCTACGAGCAGTACTTC.

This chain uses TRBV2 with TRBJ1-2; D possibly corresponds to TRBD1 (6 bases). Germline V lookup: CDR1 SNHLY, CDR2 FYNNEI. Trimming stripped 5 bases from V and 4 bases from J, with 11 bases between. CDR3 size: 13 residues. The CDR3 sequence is CASSPGVSYGYTF. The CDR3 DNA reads TGTGCCAGCAGTCCAGGGGTCAGCTATGGCTACACCTTC.

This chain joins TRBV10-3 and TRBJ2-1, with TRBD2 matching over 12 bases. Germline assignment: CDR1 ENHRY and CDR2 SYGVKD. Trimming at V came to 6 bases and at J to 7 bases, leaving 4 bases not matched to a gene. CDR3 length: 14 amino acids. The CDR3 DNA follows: TGTGCCATCAGGGCTAGCGGGGGGGATAATGAGCAGTTCTTC. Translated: CAIRASGGDNEQFF.

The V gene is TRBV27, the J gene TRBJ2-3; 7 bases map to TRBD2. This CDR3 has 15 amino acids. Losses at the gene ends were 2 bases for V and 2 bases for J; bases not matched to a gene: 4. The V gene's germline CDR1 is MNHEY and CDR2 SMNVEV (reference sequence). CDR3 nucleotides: TGTGCCAGCAGTTTAATGGGAGGGACCACAGATACGCAGTATTTT. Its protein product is CASSLMGGTTDTQYF.

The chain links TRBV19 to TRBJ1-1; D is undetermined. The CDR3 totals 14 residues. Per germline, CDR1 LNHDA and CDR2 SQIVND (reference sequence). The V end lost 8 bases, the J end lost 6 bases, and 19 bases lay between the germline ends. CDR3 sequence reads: CASSHNLREAEAFF. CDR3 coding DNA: TGTGCCAGTTCGCATAACCTGAGAGAGGCTGAAGCTTTCTTT.

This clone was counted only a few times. CDR3 DNA sequence: TGCAGTGCTGATAACAGGGATGAAGCTTTCTTT. Its protein product is CSADNRDEAFF. V usage is TRBV20-1 and J usage is TRBJ1-1, with D tentatively TRBD1 (6 bases). Trimming removed 5 bases from V and 7 bases from J, with 11 bases in between. Germline assignment: CDR1 DFQATT and CDR2 SNEGSKA (reference sequence). The CDR3 covers 11 residues.

CDR3 in DNA: TGTGCCAGCAGTTTAGCGGGGGGGCCTCGGAATGAGCAGTTCTTC. It codes for CASSLAGGPRNEQFF. The chain is built from TRBV6-5 and TRBJ2-1, with 11 bases identical to TRBD2. CDR1 is MNHEY, CDR2 SVGAGI, per germline. CDR3 length equals 15 residues. V gave up 4 bases and J gave up 7 bases; unmatched junction bases: 6.

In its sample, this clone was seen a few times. CDR3 residues: CSASSLSGSYEQYF. The DNA for the CDR3 is TGCAGTGCTAGTTCGCTTAGCGGCTCCTACGAGCAGTACTTC. The chain links TRBV20-1 to TRBJ2-7, with D possibly matching TRBD2 (6 bases). Germline lookup yields CDR1 DFQATT and CDR2 SNEGSKA (reference sequence). The CDR3 loop spans 14 amino acids. Deletions cut 3 bases from V and 0 bases from J, with 12 bases between.

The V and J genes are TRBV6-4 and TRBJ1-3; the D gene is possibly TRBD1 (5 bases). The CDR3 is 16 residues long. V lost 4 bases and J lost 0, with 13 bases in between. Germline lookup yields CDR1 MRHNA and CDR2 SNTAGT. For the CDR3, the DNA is TGTGCCAGCAGTGTAATAGGGGTTAGCTCTGGAAACACCATATATTTT. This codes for CASSVIGVSSGNTIYF.

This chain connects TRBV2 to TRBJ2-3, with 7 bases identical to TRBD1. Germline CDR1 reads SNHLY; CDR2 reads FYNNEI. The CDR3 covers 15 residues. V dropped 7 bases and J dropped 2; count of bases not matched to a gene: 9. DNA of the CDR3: TGTGCCAGCACTCCAGACAGGGTAGTCACAGATACGCAGTATTTT. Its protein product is CASTPDRVVTDTQYF. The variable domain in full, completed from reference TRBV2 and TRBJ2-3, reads EPEVTQTPSHQVTQMGQEVILRCVPISNHLYFYWYRQILGQKVEFLVSFYNNEISEKSEIFDDQFSVERPDGSNFTLKIRSTKLEDSAMYFCASTPDRVVTDTQYFGPGTRLTVL.

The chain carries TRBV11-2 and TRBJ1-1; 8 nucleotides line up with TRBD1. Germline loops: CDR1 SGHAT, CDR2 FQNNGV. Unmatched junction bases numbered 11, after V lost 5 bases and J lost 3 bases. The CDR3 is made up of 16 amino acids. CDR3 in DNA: TGTGCCAGCAGCCCCCGGACAGGGCTCGGTTACACTGAAGCTTTCTTT. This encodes CASSPRTGLGYTEAFF.

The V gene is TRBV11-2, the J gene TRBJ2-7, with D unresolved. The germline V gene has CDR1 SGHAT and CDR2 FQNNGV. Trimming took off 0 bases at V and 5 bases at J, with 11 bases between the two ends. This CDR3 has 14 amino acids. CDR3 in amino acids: CASSLDLRSDEQYF. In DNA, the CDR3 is TGTGCCAGCAGCTTAGATCTGAGGAGCGACGAGCAGTACTTC.

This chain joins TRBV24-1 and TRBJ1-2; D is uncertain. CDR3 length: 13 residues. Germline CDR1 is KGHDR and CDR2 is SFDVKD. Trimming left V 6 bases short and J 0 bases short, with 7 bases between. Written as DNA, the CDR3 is TGTGCCACCAGTACATCCTCTAACTATGGCTACACCTTC. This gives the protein CATSTSSNYGYTF.

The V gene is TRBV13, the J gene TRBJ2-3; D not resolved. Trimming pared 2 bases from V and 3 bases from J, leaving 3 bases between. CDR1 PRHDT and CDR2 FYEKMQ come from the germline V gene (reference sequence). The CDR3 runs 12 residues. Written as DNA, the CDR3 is TGTGCCAGCAGCTTACGGACAGATACGCAGTATTTT. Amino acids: CASSLRTDTQYF. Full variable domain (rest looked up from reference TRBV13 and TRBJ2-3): AAGVIQSPRHLIKEKRETATLKCYPIPRHDTVYWYQQGPGQDPQFLISFYEKMQSDKGSIPDRFSAQQFSDYHSELNMSSLELGDSALYFCASSLRTDTQYFGPGTRLTVL.